The 28 T cell receptor beta chains below come from one sample, sequenced in a study of blood T cell repertoires in COVID-19. Assay used: immunoSEQ multiplex PCR; TCRdb lists only in-frame clones, some missing. The table records some 70,000 clones, roughly 86% of them present only once. The specimen was peripheral blood. The receptor source for this set is a woman aged 70-85 years with acute or convalescent COVID-19.

This clone counts as medium-sized. V is TRBV5-1 and J is TRBJ1-2; TRBD1 is a possible D gene (6 bases). Trimming stripped 4 bases from V and 6 bases from J, with 16 bases between. The CDR3 loop spans 14 amino acids. Germline CDR1 reads SGHRS; CDR2 reads YFSETQ. This CDR3 reads CASSAQGIVDGYTF. The DNA of the CDR3 is TGCGCCAGCAGCGCTCAGGGGATTGTCGATGGCTACACCTTC.

The table lists this clone with many counts. The chain combines TRBV6-5 with TRBJ1-5; D gene ambiguous. V lost 0 bases to trimming and J lost 5 bases, with 5 bases between them. The CDR3 extends over 13 amino acids. Germline CDR1 is MNHEY and CDR2 is SVGAGI. The CDR3 DNA is TGTGCCAGCAGTTACTCGCCGGATCAGCCCCAGCATTTT. Protein sequence: CASSYSPDQPQHF.

The chain has TRBV28 and TRBJ2-1, with 8 bases that match TRBD1. Germline CDR1 and CDR2: MDHEN and SYDVKM. The CDR3 has 18 amino acids. V lost 3 bases to trimming and J lost 0 bases; unmatched junction nucleotides: 10. CDR3 in amino acids: CASSFSAGGSSSYNEQFF. The CDR3 region has the DNA TGTGCCAGCAGTTTTAGCGCAGGGGGCTCTAGCTCCTACAATGAGCAGTTCTTC.

A single count supports this clone. This chain links TRBV2 with TRBJ2-3; 8 nucleotides match TRBD2. Germline V gene lookup returns CDR1 SNHLY and CDR2 FYNNEI. The CDR3 has 15 amino acids. Germline trimming cut 6 bases from V and 4 bases from J; bases unmatched to any gene: 9. The CDR3 here is CASRRTSLSADTQYF. CDR3 DNA sequence: TGTGCCAGCAGGCGGACTAGCTTAAGTGCAGATACGCAGTATTTT. Filled out from reference TRBV2 and TRBJ2-3, the complete variable domain reads EPEVTQTPSHQVTQMGQEVILRCVPISNHLYFYWYRQILGQKVEFLVSFYNNEISEKSEIFDDQFSVERPDGSNFTLKIRSTKLEDSAMYFCASRRTSLSADTQYFGPGTRLTVL.

This clone was found a few times. The V and J genes are TRBV29-1 and TRBJ1-1; the match to TRBD1 covers 10 bases. The CDR3 extends over 17 amino acids. Germline V lookup: CDR1 SQVTM, CDR2 ANQGSEA. Trimming took 6 bases from V and 0 from J; bases not matched to a gene: 13. The CDR3 reads CSVLRTGGTNMNTEAFF. CDR3 coding DNA: TGCAGCGTACTCCGGACAGGGGGAACGAACATGAACACTGAAGCTTTCTTT.

The chain couples TRBV9 to TRBJ1-1; D unresolved. Germline loops: CDR1 SGDLS, CDR2 YYNGEE. The CDR3 loop spans 15 amino acids. The ends were cut back, 0 bases at V and 6 bases at J, with 15 bases in the middle. The CDR3 is CASSVALAGSSEAFF. The CDR3, as DNA: TGTGCCAGCAGCGTAGCTCTGGCAGGATCCTCTGAAGCTTTCTTT.

In its sample, this clone was seen a few times. This sequence joins TRBV18 and TRBJ1-1; D remains unclear. The ends were cut back, 0 bases at V and 0 bases at J, with 8 bases in the middle. CDR1 and CDR2 from the germline V gene are KGHSH and LQKENI. CDR3 size: 15 residues. The chain's CDR3 is CASSPPVRVNTEAFF. Here the CDR3 DNA reads TGTGCCAGCTCACCACCAGTGAGGGTGAACACTGAAGCTTTCTTT.

V gene TRBV5-6 combines with J gene TRBJ2-2, with TRBD2 matching over 9 bases. The trim removed 2 bases at V and 2 bases at J, leaving 4 bases unmatched. The CDR3 has 16 amino acids. The germline V gene has CDR1 SGHDT and CDR2 YYEEEE. This CDR3 reads CASSLSSGANTGELFF. For the CDR3, the DNA is TGTGCCAGCAGCTTATCTAGCGGGGCTAACACCGGGGAGCTGTTTTTT.

There are a few counts of this clone. This chain joins TRBV12-3 or TRBV12-4 and TRBJ2-3; D ambiguous. Deletions cut 5 bases from V and 2 bases from J, with 5 bases between. The CDR3 consists of 12 residues. CDR3 sequence: CASSRLTDTQYF. The CDR3 DNA sequence: TGTGCCAGCAGTCGTCTCACAGATACGCAGTATTTT.

The gene calls are TRBV19 and TRBJ1-2; no clear D gene. CDR1 is LNHDA and CDR2 is SQIVND in the germline V gene (reference sequence). V gave up 5 bases and J gave up 8 bases, with 27 bases separating them. This CDR3 has 17 residues. CDR3 loop: CASSQPIVVGNRLGYTF. The CDR3 DNA reads TGTGCCAGTAGTCAACCAATCGTTGTGGGCAACCGTCTAGGCTACACCTTC.

The gene calls are TRBV29-1 and TRBJ2-1, with a possible D match to TRBD2 (6 bases). This CDR3 comprises 13 residues. Germline V gives CDR1 SQVTM, CDR2 ANQGSEA. V lost 3 bases, J lost 12 bases, and 18 bases lay in between. CDR3 coding DNA: TGCAGCGTTGAGCGGGACTCCTCGGGACGGCAGTTCTTC. It encodes CSVERDSSGRQFF.

The chain has TRBV20-1 and TRBJ2-1; D gene unclear. The germline V gene has CDR1 DFQATT and CDR2 SNEGSKA (reference sequence). The CDR3 runs 14 residues. The V end lost 3 bases, the J end lost 0 bases, and 9 bases lay between the germline ends. The CDR3 reads CSASGRSSYNEQFF. CDR3 coding DNA: TGCAGTGCTAGTGGTCGCAGCTCCTACAATGAGCAGTTCTTC.

This clone was counted between two and nine times. This chain joins TRBV10-3 and TRBJ2-1, with 7 nucleotides matching TRBD1. The length of the CDR3 is 14 residues. V trimming: 3 bases; J trimming: 7 bases; junction bases outside the gene matches: 6. In germline, CDR1 is ENHRY, CDR2 SYGVKD. For the CDR3, the DNA is TGTGCCATCAGTGAAACGGACAGGCTGAATGAGCAGTTCTTC. Translating gives CAISETDRLNEQFF.

The chain recombines TRBV7-9 with TRBJ1-1; D unclear. The CDR3 runs 13 residues. Germline loops: CDR1 SEHNR, CDR2 FQNEAQ (reference sequence). The ends were cut back, 2 bases at V and 8 bases at J, with 12 bases in the middle. The DNA of the CDR3 is TGTGCCAGCAGCTTAATTAATCTCGGGGAAGCTTTCTTT. Its translation is CASSLINLGEAFF. Full variable domain (rest looked up from reference TRBV7-9 and TRBJ1-1): DTGVSQNPRHKITKRGQNVTFRCDPISEHNRLYWYRQTLGQGPEFLTYFQNEAQLEKSRLLSDRFSAERPKGSFSTLEIQRTEQGDSAMYLCASSLINLGEAFFGQGTRLTVV.

The chain has TRBV12-3 or TRBV12-4 and TRBJ2-7; no firm D call. CDR3 length: 13 amino acids. V was pared by 6 bases and J by 6 bases, with 15 bases between. The CDR3 DNA reads as TGTGCCAGCAGGACCTCCACAGTCAGCGAGCAGTACTTC. Translated, it gives CASRTSTVSEQYF.

The chain employs TRBV7-6 and TRBJ1-4, with D possibly being TRBD1 (6 bases). Germline V gene sequence: CDR1 SGHVS, CDR2 FNYEAQ. V was clipped by 4 bases and J by 2 bases, with 17 bases between them. This CDR3 is built from 17 residues. The CDR3 region has the DNA TGTGCCAGCAGCTGGCGGACCGGGGGGGCGACTAATGAAAAACTGTTTTTT. It specifies CASSWRTGGATNEKLFF.

The sample holds a few counts of this clone. CDR3 bases: TGTGCCAGCAGCGTAGGACTAGCGGGAGAGTACGAGCAGTACTTC. This gives the protein CASSVGLAGEYEQYF. The chain joins TRBV9 to TRBJ2-7; 12 nucleotides agree with TRBD2. Germline V lookup: CDR1 SGDLS, CDR2 YYNGEE. V lost 0 bases to trimming and J lost 4 bases; unmatched junction nucleotides: 2. CDR3 length equals 15 residues.

This clone was found a few times. J is TRBJ2-3 and V is TRBV19, with TRBD2 identical over 14 bases. Germline CDR1 LNHDA, CDR2 SQIVND (reference sequence). The CDR3 covers 16 residues. V gave up 5 bases and J gave up 3 bases; unmatched junction bases: 4. CDR3 sequence (DNA): TGTGCCAGTAGTCAGACTAGCGGGAGGGGAACAGATACGCAGTATTTT. Encoded protein: CASSQTSGRGTDTQYF. The full variable domain, rest sourced from reference TRBV19 and TRBJ2-3, is DGGITQSPKYLFRKEGQNVTLSCEQNLNHDAMYWYRQDPGQGLRLIYYSQIVNDFQKGDIAEGYSVSREKKESFPLTVTSAQKNPTAFYLCASSQTSGRGTDTQYFGPGTRLTVL.

The chain employs TRBV18 and TRBJ2-7; 9 nucleotides line up with TRBD1. V was pared by 1 base and J by 4 bases, with 2 bases of the junction left unmatched. Per germline, CDR1 KGHSH and CDR2 LQKENI. This CDR3 region has 14 residues. The CDR3 region is CASSPRDRDYEQYF. The CDR3 bases are TGTGCCAGCTCACCACGGGACAGGGATTACGAGCAGTACTTC.

The chain employs TRBV6-6 and TRBJ2-7, with D perhaps TRBD2 (5 bases). The CDR3 contains 13 residues. CDR1 and CDR2 from the germline V gene are MNHNY and SVGAGI (reference sequence). V lost 4 bases, J lost 7 bases, and 14 bases lay in between. In DNA, the CDR3 is TGTGCCAGCAGTTTCTCGATAGGGAGAGAGCAGTACTTC. Amino acid sequence: CASSFSIGREQYF.

The V and J genes are TRBV3-1 (or the pseudogene TRBV3-2) and TRBJ1-2; the match to TRBD1 covers 7 bases. Germline-derived CDR1 and CDR2 are LGHDT and YNNKEL (reference sequence). V lost 0 bases, J lost 4 bases, and 5 bases stayed unmatched. CDR3 size: 15 residues. The CDR3 coding sequence is TGTGCCAGCAGCCAAGAGGCCAGGGGGAGCTATGGCTACACCTTC. This encodes CASSQEARGSYGYTF.

The J gene is TRBJ2-7, the V gene TRBV2; D perhaps matches TRBD1 (5 bases). V lost 6 bases to trimming and J lost 4 bases, with 13 bases between them. This CDR3 is built from 13 residues. The V gene's germline CDR1 is SNHLY and CDR2 FYNNEI. CDR3 DNA: TGTGCCAGCAGAGGTCCAGGGAATTACGAGCAGTACTTC. Translated, it gives CASRGPGNYEQYF.

The chain carries TRBV5-1 and TRBJ1-1, with D unclear. Germline assignment: CDR1 SGHRS and CDR2 YFSETQ. Trimming shortened V by 4 bases and J by 4 bases, and 20 bases separated the two germline ends. This CDR3 is 16 amino acids long. The CDR3 spells CASSPRWEDEVTEAFF. The DNA of the CDR3 is TGCGCCAGCAGCCCGCGGTGGGAGGACGAGGTCACTGAAGCTTTCTTT.

The rearrangement uses TRBV6-2 or TRBV6-3 and TRBJ2-3, with 8 positions matching TRBD2. CDR1 and CDR2 (germline): MNHEY, SVGEGT. V was pared by 0 bases and J by 2 bases, with 10 bases of the junction left unmatched. The CDR3 has 18 amino acids. The CDR3 coding sequence is TGTGCCAGCAGTTACTCGAGCCACTACGGGGGGGTCACAGATACGCAGTATTTT. It translates to CASSYSSHYGGVTDTQYF.

This clone was observed once. The chain combines TRBV5-8 with TRBJ2-1; weak D call: TRBD1 (5 bases). V dropped 7 bases and J dropped 4 bases, with 12 bases sitting between them. Germline V gene data show CDR1 as SGHTS and CDR2 as YDEGEE. The CDR3 consists of 13 residues. The CDR3 protein is CASPNRRYNEQFF. The CDR3 DNA sequence: TGTGCCAGCCCAAACAGGAGATACAATGAGCAGTTCTTC.

The genes are TRBV5-1 and TRBJ2-5; 11 bases align to TRBD2. The CDR3 has 18 amino acids. V trimming: 2 bases; J trimming: 2 bases; junction bases outside the gene matches: 11. From germline, CDR1 is SGHRS and CDR2 YFSETQ. The chain's CDR3 is CASSLTGTSGPIQETQYF. The CDR3 region has the DNA TGCGCCAGCAGCTTAACAGGGACTAGCGGACCTATACAAGAGACCCAGTACTTC.

CDR3 sequence (DNA): TGTGCCAGTAGTATAGGGACAGGGGGCTTGAACACTGAAGCTTTCTTT. It codes for CASSIGTGGLNTEAFF. This sequence joins TRBV19 and TRBJ1-1; 11 bases map to TRBD1. The germline gives CDR1 LNHDA, CDR2 SQIVND (reference sequence). V shed 1 base, J shed 0 bases, and the junction held 1 base outside the gene matches. The CDR3 loop spans 16 amino acids.

The chain is built from TRBV7-9 and TRBJ2-5, with D tentatively TRBD1 (5 bases). The germline gives CDR1 SEHNR, CDR2 FQNEAQ (reference sequence). V lost 0 bases and J 5 bases, leaving 7 bases between the germline ends. The CDR3 sequence is 13 residues long. The CDR3 nucleotides read TGTGCCAGCAGCTTAGCGGCAGGGGAGACCCAGTACTTC. It specifies CASSLAAGETQYF.